Listed below are T cell receptor beta chains from one sample, sequenced in a study of T cells after posttransplantation cyclophosphamide. Only in-frame clones appear in the TCRdb table, and some are missing; sequencing was by immunoSEQ multiplex PCR. The data show about 52,000 clones, 94% seen once. The sequenced material came from PBMCs. The receptors originated from a woman younger than 45 in good health and a related stem cell transplant donor. Each CDR3 is given with its conserved first and last residue. The order of the fields is clone size, J gene, V gene, CDR3 protein. Not all rows give a size; the values are once, few, many and, for expanded clones, a class.

abundance: NA; j_gene: TRBJ2-1; v_gene: TRBV4-3; CDR3aa: CASRDVRGGFPGEQFF
abundance: NA; j_gene: TRBJ2-7; v_gene: TRBV28; CDR3aa: CASRSSGTGTLEQYF
abundance: NA; j_gene: TRBJ2-6; v_gene: TRBV6-4; CDR3aa: CASSPRLSGANVLTF
abundance: NA; j_gene: TRBJ1-6; v_gene: TRBV7-6; CDR3aa: CASRDRGKGSPLHF
abundance: NA; j_gene: TRBJ1-4; v_gene: TRBV7-9; CDR3aa: CASSLERRADEKLFF
abundance: NA; j_gene: TRBJ2-5; v_gene: TRBV4-1; CDR3aa: CASSRRPTGQETQYF
abundance: NA; j_gene: TRBJ1-4; v_gene: TRBV11-1; CDR3aa: CASSSVEKLFF
abundance: once; j_gene: TRBJ1-1; v_gene: TRBV5-4; CDR3aa: CASSLKGDTEAFF
abundance: NA; j_gene: TRBJ2-7; v_gene: TRBV4-2; CDR3aa: CASSQGSGTSDPYEQYF
abundance: NA; j_gene: TRBJ2-5; v_gene: TRBV2; CDR3aa: CATLWASGKQETQYF
abundance: once; j_gene: TRBJ1-1; v_gene: TRBV7-8; CDR3aa: CASSLGAEGVNTEAFF
abundance: NA; j_gene: TRBJ1-5; v_gene: TRBV5-1; CDR3aa: CASSLVAGGNQPQHF
abundance: NA; j_gene: TRBJ1-1; v_gene: TRBV14; CDR3aa: CASSLVVTGTEAFF
abundance: NA; j_gene: TRBJ2-2; v_gene: TRBV7-9; CDR3aa: CASSPRTGGGWGTGELFF
abundance: once; j_gene: TRBJ1-2; v_gene: TRBV6-5; CDR3aa: CASYNGFVNGYTF
abundance: once; j_gene: TRBJ2-2; v_gene: TRBV5-5; CDR3aa: CASRAGTGGTGELFF
abundance: NA; j_gene: TRBJ2-5; v_gene: TRBV5-1; CDR3aa: CASSLSGGPETQYF
abundance: NA; j_gene: TRBJ1-3; v_gene: TRBV4-1; CDR3aa: CASKPLSSGNTIYF
abundance: once; j_gene: TRBJ1-1; v_gene: TRBV2; CDR3aa: CASSSMNTEAFF
abundance: NA; j_gene: TRBJ1-2; v_gene: TRBV6-5; CDR3aa: CASSTRGNYGYTF
abundance: NA; j_gene: TRBJ2-3; v_gene: TRBV30; CDR3aa: CAWERGTDTQYF
abundance: NA; j_gene: TRBJ2-1; v_gene: TRBV14; CDR3aa: CASSPRGSYNEQFF
abundance: NA; j_gene: TRBJ1-1; v_gene: TRBV2; CDR3aa: CASSEEGHENTEAFF
abundance: NA; j_gene: TRBJ2-6; v_gene: TRBV2; CDR3aa: CAIAGVGSKRVGANVLTF
abundance: NA; j_gene: TRBJ1-4; v_gene: TRBV19; CDR3aa: CASSNFKQGAREANEKLFF
abundance: NA; j_gene: TRBJ2-4; v_gene: TRBV7-8; CDR3aa: CASSPYRAGGEKNIQYF
abundance: NA; j_gene: TRBJ2-1; v_gene: TRBV7-2; CDR3aa: CASSPQGGGRYYNEQFF
abundance: once; j_gene: TRBJ1-1; v_gene: TRBV4-3; CDR3aa: CASSQVGGAHAFF
abundance: NA; j_gene: TRBJ2-4; v_gene: TRBV5-1; CDR3aa: CASSLPASGRENIQYF
abundance: once; j_gene: TRBJ2-1; v_gene: TRBV5-6; CDR3aa: CASSLNGGTYNEQFF
abundance: NA; j_gene: TRBJ2-7; v_gene: TRBV11-2; CDR3aa: CASSLERTGREQYF
abundance: NA; j_gene: TRBJ2-5; v_gene: TRBV18; CDR3aa: CASSPRQGTGETQYF
abundance: NA; j_gene: TRBJ2-7; v_gene: TRBV7-2; CDR3aa: CASSKAQVPLEQYF
abundance: NA; j_gene: TRBJ2-1; v_gene: TRBV6-4; CDR3aa: CASSDPTSGGASSYNEQFF
abundance: NA; j_gene: TRBJ1-2; v_gene: TRBV4-3; CDR3aa: CASSQDPGYGYTF
abundance: NA; j_gene: TRBJ1-2; v_gene: TRBV6-5; CDR3aa: CASTKAGGGYTF
abundance: NA; j_gene: TRBJ2-7; v_gene: TRBV6-6; CDR3aa: CASSSGRGSEQYF
abundance: NA; j_gene: TRBJ1-2; v_gene: TRBV6-6; CDR3aa: CASSRDRVYGYTF
abundance: NA; j_gene: TRBJ2-6; v_gene: TRBV4-1; CDR3aa: CASSQEQGLSGANVLTF
abundance: NA; j_gene: TRBJ2-1; v_gene: TRBV4-3; CDR3aa: CASSPISGGNNEQFF
abundance: NA; j_gene: TRBJ2-3; v_gene: TRBV4-1; CDR3aa: CASSQEASGTSWTDTQYF
abundance: NA; j_gene: TRBJ1-3; v_gene: TRBV19; CDR3aa: CASSRTQGPGNTIYF
abundance: NA; j_gene: TRBJ1-1; v_gene: TRBV2; CDR3aa: CASRDRDRGFLGSEAFF
abundance: NA; j_gene: TRBJ2-2; v_gene: TRBV27; CDR3aa: CASSFHSGTNTGELFF
abundance: NA; j_gene: TRBJ1-3; v_gene: TRBV7-2; CDR3aa: CASSLARRDTIYF
abundance: NA; j_gene: TRBJ1-6; v_gene: TRBV25-1; CDR3aa: CASRGGQGAPHF
abundance: NA; j_gene: TRBJ2-3; v_gene: TRBV7-2; CDR3aa: CASSLGGGMAGTDTQYF
abundance: NA; j_gene: TRBJ1-1; v_gene: TRBV5-5; CDR3aa: CASSPNLRGRAFF
abundance: NA; j_gene: TRBJ1-4; v_gene: TRBV19; CDR3aa: CASSMGHANEKLFF
abundance: NA; j_gene: TRBJ2-7; v_gene: TRBV10-3; CDR3aa: CAIRGLAGDAYEQYF
abundance: NA; j_gene: TRBJ2-7; v_gene: TRBV19; CDR3aa: CASSIRGTYEQYF
abundance: once; j_gene: TRBJ2-1; v_gene: TRBV19; CDR3aa: CASSPPDRAPFSEQFF
abundance: NA; j_gene: TRBJ1-5; v_gene: TRBV6-5; CDR3aa: CASRGDRNSNQPQHF
abundance: NA; j_gene: TRBJ1-2; v_gene: TRBV21-1; CDR3aa: CASSKEGQGAGDYGYTF
abundance: NA; j_gene: TRBJ2-7; v_gene: TRBV19; CDR3aa: CASSIELYFHFSYEQYF
abundance: once; j_gene: TRBJ2-7; v_gene: TRBV7-2; CDR3aa: CASSQRVVHEQYF
abundance: medium-sized; j_gene: TRBJ1-3; v_gene: TRBV4-3; CDR3aa: CASSQHTSGGNTIYF
abundance: NA; j_gene: TRBJ2-4; v_gene: TRBV9; CDR3aa: CASSVDVGDRGIQYF
abundance: once; j_gene: TRBJ1-5; v_gene: TRBV2; CDR3aa: CASNRDRGDQPQHF
abundance: NA; j_gene: TRBJ1-4; v_gene: TRBV7-9; CDR3aa: CASRSSGGNEKLFF